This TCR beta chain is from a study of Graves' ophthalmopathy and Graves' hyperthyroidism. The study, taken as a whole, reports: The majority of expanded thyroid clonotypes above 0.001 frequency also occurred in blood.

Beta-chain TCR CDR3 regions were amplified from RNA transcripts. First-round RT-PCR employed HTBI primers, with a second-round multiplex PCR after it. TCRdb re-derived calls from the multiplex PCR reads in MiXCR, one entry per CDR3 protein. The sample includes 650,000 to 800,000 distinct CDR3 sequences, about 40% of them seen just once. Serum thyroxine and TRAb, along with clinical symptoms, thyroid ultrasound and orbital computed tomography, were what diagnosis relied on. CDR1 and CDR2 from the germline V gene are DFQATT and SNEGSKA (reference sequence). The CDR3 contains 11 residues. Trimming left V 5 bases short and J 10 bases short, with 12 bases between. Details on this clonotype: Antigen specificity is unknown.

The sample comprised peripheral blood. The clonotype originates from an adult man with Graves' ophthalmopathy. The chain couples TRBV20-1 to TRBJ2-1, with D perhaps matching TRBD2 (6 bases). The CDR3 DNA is TGCAGTGCTCTTAGCGGCCCCGAGCAGTTCTTC. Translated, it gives CSALSGPEQFF.